What follows are 21 T cell receptor beta chains derived from one specimen sequenced in a study of OX40 agonist ivuxolimab in advanced cancers. Profiled with immunoSEQ multiplex PCR; TCRdb holds only in-frame clones, not every one. Of under 95,000 clones in the sample, about 83% were seen once. Sample: CD4+ or CD8+ T cells sorted from blood, taken in a trial of the OX40 agonist ivuxolimab. These TCRs come from an adult with an advanced solid tumor such as melanoma, head and neck, liver or kidney cancer.

The CDR3 DNA reads TGTGCCAGCAGCTTAGCTTCAGGGGGCACTGAAGCTTTCTTT. This translates into CASSLASGGTEAFF. J is TRBJ1-1 and V is TRBV7-2; 7 bases agree with TRBD1. Germline CDR1 and CDR2: SGHTA and FQGNSA. V was clipped by 0 bases and J by 4 bases; unmatched bases: 2. This CDR3 is 14 amino acids long. The complete variable domain, with remaining parts taken from reference TRBV7-2 and TRBJ1-1, reads GAGVSQSPSNKVTEKGKDVELRCDPISGHTALYWYRQSLGQGLEFLIYFQGNSAPDKSGLPSDRFSAERTGGSVSTLTIQRTQQEDSAVYLCASSLASGGTEAFFGQGTRLTVV.

The genes are TRBV5-4 and TRBJ1-2; a possible D gene is TRBD1 (5 bases). Deletions cut 6 bases from V and 8 bases from J, with 17 bases between. Per the germline V gene, CDR1 is SGHNT and CDR2 is YYREEE (reference sequence). The CDR3 runs to 13 residues. In nucleotides, the CDR3 is TGTGCCAGCACCCGGGGGGGGAATTGGGGCTACACCTTC. Translation: CASTRGGNWGYTF.

This chain connects TRBV5-1 to TRBJ2-1; TRBD2 matches 7 bases. Per the germline V gene, CDR1 is SGHRS and CDR2 is YFSETQ. The J segment lost 10 bases and the V segment lost 0 bases, leaving 4 bases of the junction unmatched. This CDR3 has 13 residues. The DNA for the CDR3 is TGCGCCAGCAGCTTGGACGGGGGGAAGGAGCAGTTCTTC. Residues: CASSLDGGKEQFF.

The chain uses TRBV6-6 and TRBJ1-2, with a tentative D call TRBD1 (6 bases). V was shortened by 5 bases and J by 6 bases, with 16 bases between the two germline ends. The CDR3 consists of 14 residues. Germline lookup yields CDR1 MNHNY and CDR2 SVGAGI (reference sequence). The CDR3 is CASSTDQTGNGYTF. DNA of the CDR3: TGTGCCAGCAGTACAGATCAAACAGGGAATGGCTACACCTTC.

V and J are TRBV7-2 and TRBJ2-3; D perhaps matches TRBD2 (5 bases). The CDR3 consists of 13 residues. Trimming pared 7 bases from V and 2 bases from J, leaving 10 bases between. Germline V gene data show CDR1 as SGHTA and CDR2 as FQGNSA. The CDR3 protein is CASKRFDTDTQYF. CDR3 nucleotide sequence: TGTGCCAGCAAGCGGTTTGACACAGATACGCAGTATTTT.

The chain recombines TRBV5-1 with TRBJ2-1; TRBD1 aligns across 12 bases. Germline V gene data show CDR1 as SGHRS and CDR2 as YFSETQ. The junction had 4 bases not matched to a gene; V was cut back by 2 bases and J by 4 bases. The CDR3 sequence is 16 residues long. CDR3 region: CASSLPGQGAYNEQFF. DNA for the CDR3: TGCGCCAGCAGCTTACCGGGACAGGGGGCTTACAATGAGCAGTTCTTC.

The chain combines TRBV6-1 with TRBJ1-5; D unclear. This CDR3 region has 13 residues. Germline V gene lookup returns CDR1 MNHNS and CDR2 SASEGT. V gave up 4 bases and J gave up 4 bases, with 8 bases separating them. In nucleotides, the CDR3 is TGTGCCAGCAGTGGTAGGTTAAATCAGCCCCAGCATTTT. Amino acid sequence: CASSGRLNQPQHF.

The chain links TRBV28 to TRBJ1-1, with D tentatively TRBD1 (5 bases). CDR3 length equals 14 residues. Germline loops: CDR1 MDHEN, CDR2 SYDVKM. V shed 7 bases and J shed 0 bases, with 12 bases lying between them. CDR3 DNA: TGTGCCAGCACCCCGGGACGGTTGAACACTGAAGCTTTCTTT. This sequence encodes CASTPGRLNTEAFF.

This chain uses TRBV6-5 with TRBJ2-7; D is ambiguous. Germline CDR1 MNHEY, CDR2 SVGAGI. Trimming took off 7 bases at V and 4 bases at J, with 17 bases between the two ends. The CDR3 is made up of 14 amino acids. CDR3 nucleotide sequence: TGTGCCAGCAAGGAATCGAAATTAAGATACGAGCAGTACTTC. Protein product: CASKESKLRYEQYF.

The chain has TRBV4-1 and TRBJ1-1, with no clear D. This CDR3 has 13 amino acids. V dropped 4 bases and J dropped 1 base, with 7 bases sitting between them. Germline CDR1 MGHRA, CDR2 YSYEKL. The CDR3 protein is CASSPVANTEAFF. CDR3 sequence (DNA): TGCGCCAGCAGCCCCGTCGCGAACACTGAAGCTTTCTTT.

V is TRBV6-4 and J is TRBJ2-3; TRBD2 is a possible D gene (6 bases). Trimming took off 6 bases at V and 10 bases at J, with 17 bases between the two ends. This CDR3 is 13 amino acids long. CDR1 and CDR2 from the germline V gene are MRHNA and SNTAGT. The CDR3 protein is CASSPEEGTSQYF. DNA for the CDR3: TGTGCCAGCAGCCCTGAGGAGGGGACTTCGCAGTATTTT.

The V and J genes are TRBV27 and TRBJ2-5; no clear D gene. Germline V lookup: CDR1 MNHEY, CDR2 SMNVEV (reference sequence). Trimming pared 0 bases from V and 0 bases from J, leaving 5 bases between. The CDR3 spans 14 residues. In DNA, the CDR3 is TGTGCCAGCAGTTTATCGCAAAACCAAGAGACCCAGTACTTC. It translates to CASSLSQNQETQYF.

The chain employs TRBV5-1 and TRBJ2-1; TRBD1 aligns across 8 bases. Losses at the gene ends were 4 bases for V and 2 bases for J; bases not matched to a gene: 8. CDR3 size: 16 residues. Germline lookup yields CDR1 SGHRS and CDR2 YFSETQ. CDR3 loop: CASSKGQGRAYNEQFF. For the CDR3, the DNA is TGCGCCAGCAGCAAAGGACAGGGACGAGCCTACAATGAGCAGTTCTTC.

The rearrangement uses TRBV27 and TRBJ1-1, with D unresolved. The V gene's germline CDR1 is MNHEY and CDR2 SMNVEV (reference sequence). This CDR3 comprises 15 residues. V lost 5 bases, J lost 1 base, and 14 bases lay in between. Here the CDR3 reads CASSRTSPANTEAFF. CDR3 coding DNA: TGTGCCAGCAGTCGGACCTCCCCGGCGAACACTGAAGCTTTCTTT.

V and J are TRBV12-1 and TRBJ1-5. TRBV12-1 is designated a pseudogene. This CDR3 comprises 15 residues. CDR3 protein: CASSLGPRGGQPQHF. The CDR3 DNA reads as TGTGCCAGCAGCTTGGGACCGCGAGGAGGGCAGCCCCAGCATTTT.

The V and J genes are TRBV5-1 and TRBJ2-2; a possible D gene is TRBD2 (6 bases). CDR1 SGHRS and CDR2 YFSETQ come from the germline V gene. Trimming removed 5 bases from V and 0 bases from J, with 23 bases in between. The CDR3 extends over 19 amino acids. CDR3 loop: CASRRAHTTGSANTGELFF. CDR3 DNA: TGCGCCAGCAGAAGGGCCCACACTACCGGGAGCGCGAACACCGGGGAGCTGTTTTTT.

This sequence joins TRBV30 and TRBJ1-5, with a tentative D call TRBD1 (5 bases). This CDR3 contains 13 residues. The V end lost 2 bases, the J end lost 9 bases, and 14 bases lay between the germline ends. CDR1 GTSNPN and CDR2 SVGIG come from the germline V gene (reference sequence). As DNA, the CDR3 is TGTGCCTGGAGTTCCAGGGAACAGTCGCCCCAGCATTTT. Translated, it gives CAWSSREQSPQHF.

The chain joins TRBV14 to TRBJ1-1; D may be TRBD1 (5 bases). Germline V gene data show CDR1 as SGHDN and CDR2 as FVKESK. The CDR3 length is 13 residues. V shed 2 bases and J shed 3 bases, with 7 bases lying between them. CDR3 DNA: TGTGCCAGCAGCCAACGGGGGTACACTGAAGCTTTCTTT. This codes for CASSQRGYTEAFF.

The chain carries TRBV7-9 and TRBJ2-4; D may correspond to TRBD1 or TRBD2 (6 bases each). The CDR3 loop spans 16 amino acids. Germline values: CDR1 SEHNR, CDR2 FQNEAQ (reference sequence). Trimming left V 2 bases short and J 7 bases short, with 18 bases between. The DNA of the CDR3 is TGTGCCAGCAGCTTAAAAGGGGGGCCCGGGGGTAACATTCAGTACTTC. This codes for CASSLKGGPGGNIQYF.

The chain carries TRBV19 and TRBJ2-7; perhaps D is TRBD1 or TRBD2 (6 bases each). The ends were cut back, 5 bases at V and 2 bases at J, with 16 bases in the middle. Germline CDR1 LNHDA, CDR2 SQIVND (reference sequence). This CDR3 spans 15 amino acids. This chain's CDR3 is CASSWRGSTPYEQYF. The CDR3 bases are TGTGCCAGTAGTTGGAGGGGGTCGACTCCCTACGAGCAGTACTTC.

The chain has TRBV11-3 and TRBJ2-3; 9 bases align to TRBD2. From germline, CDR1 is SGHNT and CDR2 YENEEA. Germline trimming cut 1 base from V and 1 base from J; bases unmatched to any gene: 3. The CDR3 runs 16 residues. As DNA, the CDR3 is TGTGCCAGCAGCTTAGCAACTAGCGGGCGCACAGATACGCAGTATTTT. This encodes CASSLATSGRTDTQYF.